The 19 T cell receptor beta chains in this list originate from one sample, sequenced in a study of blood T cell repertoires in COVID-19. Assay: immunoSEQ multiplex PCR; the TCRdb copy retains only in-frame clones and omits some. The sample lists about 72,000 clones, more than 75% seen once, with 11% in the top ten. Source material: peripheral blood. Receptors originate from a man in his 70s with active or convalescent COVID-19.

In DNA, the CDR3 is TGTGCCAGCAGCAGATCCGGGACTAGCGGGATCGGGTCGGGCAATGAGCAGTTCTTC. This codes for CASSRSGTSGIGSGNEQFF. The chain combines TRBV9 with TRBJ2-1; 13 bases match TRBD2. J gave up 6 bases and V 4 bases, and 16 bases lay outside the gene matches. Germline CDR1 reads SGDLS; CDR2 reads YYNGEE. CDR3 size: 19 residues. Together with reference TRBV9 and TRBJ2-1, the CDR3 gives the full variable domain: DSGVTQTPKHLITATGQRVTLRCSPRSGDLSVYWYQQSLDQGLQFLIQYYNGEERAKGNILERFSAQQFPDLHSELNLSSLELGDSALYFCASSRSGTSGIGSGNEQFFGPGTRLTVL.

The gene calls are TRBV28 and TRBJ2-7; weak D call: TRBD2 (6 bases). The germline gives CDR1 MDHEN, CDR2 SYDVKM. Trimming took 8 bases from V and 1 from J, leaving 12 bases between them. CDR3 length: 13 amino acids. In DNA form, the CDR3 reads TGTGCCAGCGGGGGGAGGAATTCCTACGAGCAGTACTTC. It specifies CASGGRNSYEQYF. Filled out from reference TRBV28 and TRBJ2-7, the complete variable domain reads DVKVTQSSRYLVKRTGEKVFLECVQDMDHENMFWYRQDPGLGLRLIYFSYDVKMKEKGDIPEGYSVSREKKERFSLILESASTNQTSMYLCASGGRNSYEQYFGPGTRLTVT.

This clone occurred once. This rearrangement joins TRBV30 to TRBJ2-7; TRBD1 matches at 7 bases. Germline CDR1 and CDR2: GTSNPN and SVGIG (reference sequence). The ends lost 5 bases at V and 8 bases at J; junction bases unmatched: 15. The CDR3 is 14 residues long. CDR3 region: CAWSSGQPPTQQYF. CDR3 nucleotide sequence: TGTGCCTGGTCTTCGGGACAGCCTCCTACGCAGCAGTACTTC.

This chain connects TRBV2 to TRBJ2-3, with 7 bases matching TRBD2. CDR1 is SNHLY and CDR2 is FYNNEI in the germline V gene. Losses at the gene ends were 7 bases for V and 1 base for J; bases not matched to a gene: 8. CDR3 length equals 15 residues. The CDR3 loop reads CASKGLGGGTDTQYF. The CDR3 nucleotides read TGTGCCAGCAAGGGTTTGGGGGGGGGCACAGATACGCAGTATTTT.

This clone was detected a few times. The chain links TRBV19 to TRBJ2-7, with 7 bases matching TRBD2. Germline V gene data show CDR1 as LNHDA and CDR2 as SQIVND (reference sequence). After removal of 0 bases from V and 9 bases from J, the junction contained 8 bases not matched to a gene. CDR3 length equals 14 residues. DNA of the CDR3: TGTGCCAGTAGTATAGATCCGAGCGGGACGATGCAGTACTTC. Protein: CASSIDPSGTMQYF.

The CDR3 bases are TGTGCCAGCAGTTTATTGGGAGGGAACTATGGCTACACCTTC. Residues: CASSLLGGNYGYTF. V is TRBV28 and J is TRBJ1-2; D is ambiguous. Germline V gives CDR1 MDHEN, CDR2 SYDVKM. The germline V and J ends were trimmed by 1 base and 2 bases, with 8 bases remaining between them. This CDR3 has 14 residues.

This clone was recorded a few times. This same CDR3 is encoded by further DNA sequences in the sample. The V call is TRBV29-1, the J call TRBJ1-1; tentative D call: TRBD1 (5 bases). This CDR3 spans 13 amino acids. CDR1 is SQVTM, CDR2 ANQGSEA, per germline. The V end was cut by 4 bases, the J end by 0 bases, with 9 bases between. The CDR3 region is CSVVRQMNTEAFF. For the CDR3, the DNA is TGCAGCGTTGTGCGACAGATGAACACTGAAGCTTTCTTT. The entire variable domain, with the rest obtained from reference TRBV29-1 and TRBJ1-1, is as follows: SAVISQKPSRDICQRGTSLTIQCQVDSQVTMMFWYRQQPGQSLTLIATANQGSEATYESGFVIDKFPISRPNLTFSTLTVSNMSPEDSSIYLCSVVRQMNTEAFFGQGTRLTVV.

This chain links TRBV4-3 with TRBJ1-2, with D maybe TRBD1 (5 bases). Per the germline V gene, CDR1 is LGHNA and CDR2 is YSLEER. CDR3 length equals 17 residues. The V end lost 0 bases, the J end lost 6 bases, and 20 bases lay between the germline ends. The DNA of the CDR3 is TGCGCCAGCAGCCAAGATCGGGTTGGAGGGGAGCTTAATGGCTACACCTTC. Encoded protein: CASSQDRVGGELNGYTF.

This chain uses TRBV27 with TRBJ1-6; 7 bases map to TRBD1. This CDR3 has 16 amino acids. Germline CDR1 is MNHEY and CDR2 is SMNVEV (reference sequence). With 4 bases clipped from V and 5 bases from J, the junction kept 8 bases outside the gene matches. The CDR3 reads CASSSRQGWNNSPLHF. The CDR3 DNA sequence: TGTGCCAGCAGTTCTCGACAGGGCTGGAATAATTCACCCCTCCACTTT.

This chain links TRBV7-2 with TRBJ2-7; 9 nucleotides match TRBD2. V gave up 5 bases and J gave up 2 bases; unmatched junction bases: 4. Germline CDR1 and CDR2: SGHTA and FQGNSA. The CDR3 extends over 14 amino acids. The CDR3 is CASSPGLATYEQYF. Written as DNA, the CDR3 is TGTGCCAGCAGCCCAGGACTAGCGACCTACGAGCAGTACTTC.

The chain has TRBV5-1 and TRBJ2-4, with TRBD2 matching over 8 bases. Trimming cost V 0 bases and J 6 bases; bases outside gene matches: 14. The germline gives CDR1 SGHRS, CDR2 YFSETQ. The CDR3 has 18 amino acids. The CDR3 sequence: CASSLDGASGGARNIQYF. The CDR3, as DNA: TGCGCCAGCAGCTTGGACGGGGCCAGCGGGGGAGCCCGAAACATTCAGTACTTC.

The genes are TRBV13 and TRBJ2-7, with 8 bases fitting TRBD1. In germline, CDR1 is PRHDT, CDR2 FYEKMQ (reference sequence). V trimming: 5 bases; J trimming: 3 bases; junction bases outside the gene matches: 3. The CDR3 runs 13 residues. The CDR3 loop reads CASSRDRIYEQYF. CDR3 DNA sequence: TGTGCCAGCAGCCGGGACAGGATCTACGAGCAGTACTTC.

This chain connects TRBV18 to TRBJ1-1, with D perhaps matching TRBD1 (5 bases). The ends were cut back, 0 bases at V and 0 bases at J, with 8 bases in the middle. There are 15 residues in the CDR3. CDR1 KGHSH and CDR2 LQKENI come from the germline V gene. The CDR3: CASSPPGGMNTEAFF. The CDR3, as DNA: TGTGCCAGCTCACCACCCGGGGGGATGAACACTGAAGCTTTCTTT.

The chain combines TRBV29-1 with TRBJ2-3; 10 bases line up with TRBD2. The germline V gene has CDR1 SQVTM and CDR2 ANQGSEA. V gave up 4 bases and J gave up 0 bases; unmatched junction bases: 1. This CDR3 region has 14 residues. In DNA, the CDR3 is TGCAGCGTTGCTAGCGGGAGTAGCACAGATACGCAGTATTTT. This encodes CSVASGSSTDTQYF.

This chain connects TRBV28 to TRBJ1-1; a weak D match, TRBD1 (6 bases). Trimming left V 6 bases short and J 5 bases short, with 13 bases between. The CDR3 is made up of 13 amino acids. Germline CDR1 reads MDHEN; CDR2 reads SYDVKM. The CDR3 loop is CASRLQGRTEAFF. DNA for the CDR3: TGTGCCAGCAGGCTACAGGGAAGGACTGAAGCTTTCTTT.

The chain links TRBV28 to TRBJ1-3; no reliable D call. The CDR3 has 16 residues. V lost 4 bases and J lost 3, with 16 bases in between. The germline gives CDR1 MDHEN, CDR2 SYDVKM. Here the CDR3 reads CASSSNLLGGGNTIYF. CDR3 sequence (DNA): TGTGCCAGCAGTTCTAATCTTTTAGGAGGTGGAAACACCATATATTTT. Full variable domain (missing parts from reference TRBV28 and TRBJ1-3): DVKVTQSSRYLVKRTGEKVFLECVQDMDHENMFWYRQDPGLGLRLIYFSYDVKMKEKGDIPEGYSVSREKKERFSLILESASTNQTSMYLCASSSNLLGGGNTIYFGEGSWLTVV.

The J gene is TRBJ2-5, the V gene TRBV5-6, with 9 bases aligning to TRBD2. J lost 5 bases, V lost 6 bases, and 17 bases had no gene match. The V gene's germline CDR1 is SGHDT and CDR2 YYEEEE. This CDR3 is 17 amino acids long. The CDR3 DNA reads TGTGCCAGCACCCCCCCTGGTTACCCTAGCGGGATGGAGACCCAGTACTTC. It is translated as CASTPPGYPSGMETQYF.

The chain joins TRBV9 to TRBJ1-6; TRBD1 matches 7 bases. Unmatched junction bases numbered 11, after V lost 4 bases and J lost 7 bases. The V gene's germline CDR1 is SGDLS and CDR2 YYNGEE. The CDR3 loop spans 16 amino acids. The CDR3 loop is CASSLDPTGVNSPLHF. In DNA, the CDR3 is TGTGCCAGCAGCCTAGATCCAACAGGGGTCAATTCACCCCTCCACTTT.

The rearrangement joins TRBV6-5 to TRBJ1-2; 7 bases map to TRBD1. The CDR3 has 14 residues. Germline V gene lookup returns CDR1 MNHEY and CDR2 SVGAGI. Trimming cost V 7 bases and J 2 bases; bases outside gene matches: 7. The CDR3 is CASTRQGRNYGYTF. The CDR3 DNA reads TGTGCCAGCACCAGACAGGGTCGGAACTATGGCTACACCTTC.